This T cell receptor beta chain emerged from a study of T cell responses to AZD1222 COVID-19 vaccine. Using immunoSEQ multiplex PCR, the repertoire was profiled, and TCRdb retains in-frame clones only, with some absent. The table includes some 120,000 clones, around nine tenths detected once. Sample: peripheral blood, taken on day 0 of AZD1222 vaccination. The source of this sequence is an adult in good health.

The chain's CDR3 is CAISESPGQRNGYTF. CDR3 DNA sequence: TGTGCCATCAGTGAGTCGCCGGGACAGCGGAATGGCTACACCTTC. The chain recombines TRBV10-3 with TRBJ1-2; 7 bases are shared with TRBD1. Trimming removed 0 bases from V and 6 bases from J; junction bases left unmatched: 7. Germline CDR1 ENHRY, CDR2 SYGVKD. The CDR3 contains 15 residues.